This T cell receptor beta chain was captured by sequencing in a study of cytomegalovirus exposure and HLA in healthy donors. On the study more broadly: Roughly 180 million T cells yielded 120 million or so unique TCR beta sequences, as an earlier analysis found.

Use of 60 Vbeta and 13 Jbeta primers characterized the PCR. Sequencing used immunoSEQ multiplex PCR; TCRdb keeps in-frame clones, though not all of them. Found here are about 55,000 clones, nearly 85% of them singletons; the top ten hold about 1.4%. Study-wide points: Only CMV serostatus was available as immune exposure information. TCR beta chains numbering approximately 150 were designated cytomegalovirus-associated.

Points on this clone: Antigen: not known.

The CDR3 sequence is 14 residues long. V was clipped by 2 bases and J by 3 bases; unmatched bases: 3. The germline V gene has CDR1 ENHRY and CDR2 SYGVKD. The source of this sequence is a young man in good health and CMV-seronegative. The V gene is TRBV10-3, the J gene TRBJ2-7; 8 nucleotides line up with TRBD1. Specimen: PBMCs. DNA of the CDR3: TGTGCCATCAGTGAGGGACAGGGTATCTACGAGCAGTACTTC. Amino acids: CAISEGQGIYEQYF.